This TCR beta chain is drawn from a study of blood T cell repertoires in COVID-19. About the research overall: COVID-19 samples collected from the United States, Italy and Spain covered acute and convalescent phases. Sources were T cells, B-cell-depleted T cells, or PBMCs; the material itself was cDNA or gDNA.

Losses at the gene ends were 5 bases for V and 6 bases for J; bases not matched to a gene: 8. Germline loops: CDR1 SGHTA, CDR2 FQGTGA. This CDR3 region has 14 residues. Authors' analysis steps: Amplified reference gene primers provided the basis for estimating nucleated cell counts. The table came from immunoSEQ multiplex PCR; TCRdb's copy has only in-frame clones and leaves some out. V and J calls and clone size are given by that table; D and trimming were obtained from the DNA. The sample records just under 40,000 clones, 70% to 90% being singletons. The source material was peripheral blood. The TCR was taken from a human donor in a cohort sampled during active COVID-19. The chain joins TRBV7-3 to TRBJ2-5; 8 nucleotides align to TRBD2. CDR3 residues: CASSRHSGSKTQYF. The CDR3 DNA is TGTGCCAGCAGCCGCCACAGCGGGAGTAAGACCCAGTACTTC.